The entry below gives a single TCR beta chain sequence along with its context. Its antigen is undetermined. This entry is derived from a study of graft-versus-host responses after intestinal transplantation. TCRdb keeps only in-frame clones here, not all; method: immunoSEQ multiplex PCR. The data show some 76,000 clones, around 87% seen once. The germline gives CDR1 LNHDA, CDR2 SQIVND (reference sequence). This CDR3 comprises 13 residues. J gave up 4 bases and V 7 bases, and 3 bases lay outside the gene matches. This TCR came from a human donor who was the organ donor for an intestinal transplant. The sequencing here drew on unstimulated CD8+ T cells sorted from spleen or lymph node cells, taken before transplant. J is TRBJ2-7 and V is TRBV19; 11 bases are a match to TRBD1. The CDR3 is CASIGQGAYEQYF. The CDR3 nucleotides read TGTGCCAGTATCGGACAGGGGGCATACGAGCAGTACTTC.